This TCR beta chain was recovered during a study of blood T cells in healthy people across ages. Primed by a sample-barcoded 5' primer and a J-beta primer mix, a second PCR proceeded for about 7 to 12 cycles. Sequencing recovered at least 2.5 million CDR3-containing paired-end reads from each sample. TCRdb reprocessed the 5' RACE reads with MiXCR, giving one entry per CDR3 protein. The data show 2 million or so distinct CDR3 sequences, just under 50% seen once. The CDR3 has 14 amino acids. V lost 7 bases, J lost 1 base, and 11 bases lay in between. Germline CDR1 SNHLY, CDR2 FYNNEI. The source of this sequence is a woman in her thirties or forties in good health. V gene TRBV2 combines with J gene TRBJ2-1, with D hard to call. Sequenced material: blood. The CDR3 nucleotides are TGTGCCAGCATTCCAGACGGATCCTACAATGAGCAGTTCTTC. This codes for CASIPDGSYNEQFF.